This is a list of T cell receptor beta chains from one sample in a study of patients and donors after allogeneic stem cell transplantation. TCRdb independently ran MiXCR on the RT-PCR reads; one entry per CDR3 protein. Here the sample spans about 160,000 distinct CDR3 sequences, nearly 25% being singletons. The sample taken for sequencing was blood, either unsorted or a sorted T cell fraction (not recorded which). These receptors were taken from a human donor who was either an allogeneic HSCT recipient or a stem cell or donor lymphocyte infusion donor (not recorded which). It is not recorded whose cells these are; they may come from a transplant donor. Each CDR3 is given with its conserved first and last residue. The D gene is left open where the match is weak. The size field is filled for only some rows; it gives once, few, many or a size class.

D gene: TRBD1
V gene: TRBV6-6
clone size: .
J gene: TRBJ1-5
CDR3 DNA: TGTGCCAGCAGTCCCGGGACAGGGGTCGAGGAGCCCCAGCATTTT
CDR3 protein: CASSPGTGVEEPQHF

D gene: .
V gene: TRBV2
clone size: few
J gene: TRBJ2-1
CDR3 DNA: TGTGCCAGCAGTGAGTGGGCGGGGAGCTCCTACAATGAGCAGTTCTTC
CDR3 protein: CASSEWAGSSYNEQFF

D gene: .
V gene: TRBV27
clone size: .
J gene: TRBJ2-5
CDR3 DNA: TGTGCCAGCAGTGCAAAGACCCACCAAGAGACCCAGTACTTC
CDR3 protein: CASSAKTHQETQYF

D gene: .
V gene: TRBV24-1
clone size: .
J gene: TRBJ2-5
CDR3 DNA: TGTGCCACCAGTTCGGGACATCAAGAGACCCAGTACTTC
CDR3 protein: CATSSGHQETQYF

D gene: .
V gene: TRBV12-3/TRBV12-4
clone size: few
J gene: TRBJ2-5
CDR3 DNA: TGTGCCAGCAGCCGTCACACGGGGAGGGAGACCCAGTACTTC
CDR3 protein: CASSRHTGRETQYF

D gene: TRBD2
V gene: TRBV10-3
clone size: few
J gene: TRBJ2-1
CDR3 DNA: TGTGCCATCCTACCAGGGGAAGCGGGAGCCCACAATGAGCAGTTCTTC
CDR3 protein: CAILPGEAGAHNEQFF

D gene: .
V gene: TRBV12-3/TRBV12-4
clone size: .
J gene: TRBJ2-7
CDR3 DNA: TGTGCCAGCAGCTTGGGGGGGCAAGGTTACGAGCAGTACTTC
CDR3 protein: CASSLGGQGYEQYF

D gene: TRBD1
V gene: TRBV11-2
clone size: few
J gene: TRBJ2-3
CDR3 DNA: TGTGCCAGCAGCGTCAGGGGGATAGATACGCAGTATTTT
CDR3 protein: CASSVRGIDTQYF

D gene: .
V gene: TRBV12-3/TRBV12-4
clone size: .
J gene: TRBJ2-1
CDR3 DNA: TGTGCCACCCGACTCTCCTACAATGAGCAGTTCTTC
CDR3 protein: CATRLSYNEQFF

D gene: .
V gene: TRBV6-5
clone size: few
J gene: TRBJ2-3
CDR3 DNA: TGTGCCAGCAGTTACTCTACAGGGTTGGATACGCAGTATTTT
CDR3 protein: CASSYSTGLDTQYF

D gene: .
V gene: TRBV12-3/TRBV12-4
clone size: many
J gene: TRBJ1-1
CDR3 DNA: TGTGCCAGCAGAATGAACACTGAAGCTTTCTTT
CDR3 protein: CASRMNTEAFF

D gene: .
V gene: TRBV12-3/TRBV12-4
clone size: .
J gene: TRBJ2-1
CDR3 DNA: TGTGCCAGCAGTTCCCGATACGGGTACAATGAGCAGTTCTTC
CDR3 protein: CASSSRYGYNEQFF

D gene: .
V gene: TRBV5-1
clone size: .
J gene: TRBJ1-6
CDR3 DNA: TGCGCCAGCAGCTTGAGGACACCACAAAGAAATTCACCCCTCCACTTT
CDR3 protein: CASSLRTPQRNSPLHF

D gene: TRBD1
V gene: TRBV7-6
clone size: few
J gene: TRBJ1-5
CDR3 DNA: TGTGCCAGCAGCATCCGGACAGGTCAGCCCCAGCATTTT
CDR3 protein: CASSIRTGQPQHF

D gene: TRBD1
V gene: TRBV29-1
clone size: many
J gene: TRBJ1-2
CDR3 DNA: TGCAGCGTTGATGACAGGGACCTAACTCATGGCTACACCTTC
CDR3 protein: CSVDDRDLTHGYTF

D gene: .
V gene: TRBV12-3/TRBV12-4
clone size: few
J gene: TRBJ2-7
CDR3 DNA: TGTGCCAGCAGCCCTGACTGGTCCTACGAGCAGTACTTC
CDR3 protein: CASSPDWSYEQYF

D gene: .
V gene: TRBV11-2
clone size: .
J gene: TRBJ2-3
CDR3 DNA: TGTGCCAGCAGAACAGGGCGCCCAGATACGCAGTATTTT
CDR3 protein: CASRTGRPDTQYF

D gene: .
V gene: TRBV4-3
clone size: .
J gene: TRBJ2-7
CDR3 DNA: TGCGCCAGCAGGAAACAGGACGGCGAGCAGTACTTC
CDR3 protein: CASRKQDGEQYF

D gene: .
V gene: TRBV20-1
clone size: few
J gene: TRBJ2-7
CDR3 DNA: TGCAGTGCCTCTAAACGCGGGGAGCAGTACTTC
CDR3 protein: CSASKRGEQYF

D gene: .
V gene: TRBV2
clone size: few
J gene: TRBJ1-6
CDR3 DNA: TGTGCCAGCAGTTTTCGCGGGACATGGAGTTATTCACCCCTCCACTTT
CDR3 protein: CASSFRGTWSYSPLHF

D gene: TRBD2
V gene: TRBV5-1
clone size: .
J gene: TRBJ2-1
CDR3 DNA: TGCGCCAGCAGCTTGGACCCAGCGGGGGCACTGAATGAGCAGTTCTTC
CDR3 protein: CASSLDPAGALNEQFF

D gene: .
V gene: TRBV12-3/TRBV12-4
clone size: .
J gene: TRBJ1-6
CDR3 DNA: TGTGCCAGCAGTCCTGGTGAGGGCGATTCACCCCTCCACTTT
CDR3 protein: CASSPGEGDSPLHF

D gene: TRBD1
V gene: TRBV4-2
clone size: few
J gene: TRBJ1-2
CDR3 DNA: TGTGCCAGCAGCCAAGTTTTCGGAGGGGGCGAGGGCTATGGCTACACCTTC
CDR3 protein: CASSQVFGGGEGYGYTF

D gene: .
V gene: TRBV6-5
clone size: .
J gene: TRBJ1-2
CDR3 DNA: TGTGCCAGCAACCCCGAGGCAGGGACGTTCTATGGCTACACCTTC
CDR3 protein: CASNPEAGTFYGYTF

D gene: .
V gene: TRBV12-3/TRBV12-4
clone size: .
J gene: TRBJ1-5
CDR3 DNA: TGTGCCAGCAGGCCCAGGGTGAGCAATCAGCCCCAGCATTTT
CDR3 protein: CASRPRVSNQPQHF

D gene: .
V gene: TRBV6-5
clone size: .
J gene: TRBJ2-7
CDR3 DNA: TGTGCCAGCAGTTACTCTACAGGGACCTACGAGCAGTACTTC
CDR3 protein: CASSYSTGTYEQYF

D gene: .
V gene: TRBV6-5
clone size: few
J gene: TRBJ1-5
CDR3 DNA: TGTGCCAGCAGTTTAACGGAGGGTCTCAATCAGCCCCAGCATTTT
CDR3 protein: CASSLTEGLNQPQHF

D gene: TRBD2
V gene: TRBV20-1
clone size: few
J gene: TRBJ2-1
CDR3 DNA: TGCAGTGCTAGTTTAATGGGGGGGAATTCCTACAATGAGCAGTTCTTC
CDR3 protein: CSASLMGGNSYNEQFF

D gene: TRBD1
V gene: TRBV10-3
clone size: few
J gene: TRBJ1-2
CDR3 DNA: TGTGCCATCAGTGAGTTAAGAGACAGGGATTTGGCTGGCTACACCTTC
CDR3 protein: CAISELRDRDLAGYTF